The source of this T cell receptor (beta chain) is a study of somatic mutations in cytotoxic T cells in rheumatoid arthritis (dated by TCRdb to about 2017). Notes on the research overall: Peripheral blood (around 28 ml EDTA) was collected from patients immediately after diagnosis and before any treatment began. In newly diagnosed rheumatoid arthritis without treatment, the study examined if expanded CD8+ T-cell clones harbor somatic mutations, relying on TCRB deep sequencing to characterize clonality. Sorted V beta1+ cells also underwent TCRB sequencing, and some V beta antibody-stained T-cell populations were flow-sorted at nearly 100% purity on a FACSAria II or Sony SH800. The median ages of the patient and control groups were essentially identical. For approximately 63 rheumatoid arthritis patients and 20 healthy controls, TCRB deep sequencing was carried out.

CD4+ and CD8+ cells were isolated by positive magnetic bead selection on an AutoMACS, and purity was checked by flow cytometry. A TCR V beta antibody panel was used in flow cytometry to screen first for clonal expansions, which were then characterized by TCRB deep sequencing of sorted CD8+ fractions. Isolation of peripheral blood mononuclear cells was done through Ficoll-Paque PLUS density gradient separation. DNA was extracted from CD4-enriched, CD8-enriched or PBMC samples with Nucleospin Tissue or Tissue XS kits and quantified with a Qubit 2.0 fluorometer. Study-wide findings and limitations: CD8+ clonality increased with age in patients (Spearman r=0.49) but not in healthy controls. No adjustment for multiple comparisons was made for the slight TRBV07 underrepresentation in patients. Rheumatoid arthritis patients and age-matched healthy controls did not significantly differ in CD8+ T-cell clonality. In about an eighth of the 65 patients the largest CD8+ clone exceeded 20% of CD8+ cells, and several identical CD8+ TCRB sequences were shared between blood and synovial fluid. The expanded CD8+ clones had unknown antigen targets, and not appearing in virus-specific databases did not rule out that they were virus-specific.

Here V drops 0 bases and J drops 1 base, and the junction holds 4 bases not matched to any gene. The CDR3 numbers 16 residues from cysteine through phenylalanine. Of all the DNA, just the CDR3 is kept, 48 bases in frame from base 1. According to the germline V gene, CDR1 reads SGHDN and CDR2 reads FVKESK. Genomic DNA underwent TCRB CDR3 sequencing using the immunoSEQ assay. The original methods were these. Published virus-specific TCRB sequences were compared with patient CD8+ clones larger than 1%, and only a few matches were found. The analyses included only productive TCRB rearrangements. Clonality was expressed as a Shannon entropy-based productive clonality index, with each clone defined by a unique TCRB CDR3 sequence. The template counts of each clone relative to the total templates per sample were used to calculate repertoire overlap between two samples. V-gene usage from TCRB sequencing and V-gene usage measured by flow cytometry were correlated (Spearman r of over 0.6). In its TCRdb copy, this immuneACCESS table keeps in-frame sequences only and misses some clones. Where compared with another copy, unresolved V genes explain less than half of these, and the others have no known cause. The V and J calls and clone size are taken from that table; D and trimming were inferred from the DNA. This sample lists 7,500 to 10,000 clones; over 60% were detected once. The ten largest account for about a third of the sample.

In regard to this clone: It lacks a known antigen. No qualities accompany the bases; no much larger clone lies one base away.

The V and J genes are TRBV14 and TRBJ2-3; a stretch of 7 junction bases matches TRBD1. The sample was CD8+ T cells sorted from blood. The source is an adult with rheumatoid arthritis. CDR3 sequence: CASSQERQGRTDTQYF. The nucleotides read TGTGCCAGCAGCCAAGAGAGACAGGGCCGCACAGATACGCAGTATTTT.